This T cell receptor beta chain was sequenced in a study of prognosis after radiotherapy for stage I lung cancer. Study-level background: Medical inoperability was considered to apply to all enrolled non-small cell lung cancer patients. Overall study results and limits: Patients who had metastases reportedly showed TRBV and TRBJ gene usage that varied from that of patients who did not. Patients who developed distant metastases had lower Shannon entropy after stereotactic body radiation therapy.

There are many counts of this clonotype. Its target is not known. With two time points in the design, 5 to 6 milliliters of peripheral blood were drawn at each one. The CDR3 contains 13 residues. V was clipped by 4 bases and J by 1 base, with 11 bases between them. Germline V CDR1 and CDR2: DFQATT, SNEGSKA (reference sequence). By two-round multiplex PCR, the TCR beta CDR3 was amplified from genomic DNA. Primers specific to each TRBV and TRBJ gene drove first-round PCR. TCRdb ran MiXCR on the multiplex PCR reads and lists one entry per CDR3 protein. The sample lists around 30,000 distinct CDR3 sequences; around a third were seen once.

This chain uses TRBV20-1 with TRBJ2-7; D unresolved. The receptor's source is a donor over 45 with non-small cell lung cancer. This specimen was PBMCs, taken before or after stereotactic body radiation therapy (not recorded which). The CDR3 here is CSAIRLGSYEQYF. CDR3 nucleotide sequence: TGCAGTGCTATCCGGTTGGGATCCTACGAGCAGTACTTC.